These T cell receptor beta chains were read from a single sample in a study of blood T cell repertoires in COVID-19. Data came from immunoSEQ multiplex PCR; TCRdb stores just in-frame clones and leaves some out. This sample yields 310,000 or so clones, of which around 90% are seen a single time; 8% to 9.5% belongs to the top ten. The sample was PBMCs or T cells enriched from blood (not recorded which). These receptors were taken from a woman younger than 35 who had recovered from COVID-19. Each CDR3 is given with its conserved first and last residue. The D gene is left open where the match is weak. Only some rows state a clone size, as once, few, many or a class for expanded clones.

>TRBJ2-7|NA|TRBV20-1|NA
CSASLENRAYEQYF
TGCAGTGCTAGTCTAGAAAACAGGGCCTACGAGCAGTACTTC
>TRBJ1-1|NA|TRBV5-5|TRBD1
CASRSTGGTTEAFF
TGTGCCAGCAGGTCTACAGGGGGCACCACTGAAGCTTTCTTT
>TRBJ2-3|once|TRBV9|NA
CASSQDRDKLTDTQYF
TGTGCCAGCAGCCAAGACCGGGACAAGCTTACAGATACGCAGTATTTT
>TRBJ1-6|NA|TRBV7-2|NA
CASSFQGGPLHF
TGTGCCAGCAGCTTTCAGGGTGGTCCCCTCCACTTT
>TRBJ2-7|NA|TRBV6-1|NA
CASSEVAETYEQYF
TGTGCCAGCAGTGAAGTAGCAGAAACCTACGAGCAGTACTTC
>TRBJ1-5|NA|TRBV6-1|NA
CASSDPSAAQRPQHF
TGTGCCAGCAGTGACCCATCTGCGGCCCAAAGGCCCCAGCATTTT
>TRBJ2-1|once|TRBV12-5|TRBD2
CASGLVQTSGSRNNEQFF
TGTGCTAGTGGTTTGGTACAGACTAGCGGGAGTCGTAACAATGAGCAGTTCTTC
>TRBJ2-7|NA|TRBV28|TRBD1
CASCRRGRYEQYF
TGTGCCAGCTGTCGCAGGGGGCGGTACGAGCAGTACTTC
>TRBJ1-4|once|TRBV12-3/TRBV12-4|NA
CASSLRANEKLFF
TGTGCCAGCAGTTTAAGAGCTAATGAAAAACTGTTTTTT
>TRBJ2-1|NA|TRBV5-1|TRBD1
CASSSGQGNLYNEQFF
TGCGCCAGCAGCTCCGGACAGGGAAACCTGTACAATGAGCAGTTCTTC
>TRBJ2-5|NA|TRBV19|TRBD1
CASSGTGGSGQETQYF
TGTGCCAGTAGCGGGACAGGGGGCTCTGGCCAAGAGACCCAGTACTTC
>TRBJ2-1|NA|TRBV6-7|NA
CASSYTQPEEQFF
TGTGCCAGCAGTTACACGCAGCCGGAGGAGCAGTTCTTC
>TRBJ1-6|NA|TRBV6-2/TRBV6-3|NA
CASSYSRDTPEPLHF
TGTGCCAGCAGTTACTCGAGGGACACCCCGGAACCCCTCCACTTT
>TRBJ2-7|NA|TRBV5-1|NA
CASSLAWTEYEQYF
TGCGCCAGCAGCTTAGCATGGACTGAATACGAGCAGTACTTC
>TRBJ2-1|NA|TRBV2|NA
CASSLTGLDINEQFF
TGTGCCAGCAGCCTGACGGGACTCGACATAAATGAGCAGTTCTTC
>TRBJ2-5|NA|TRBV9|NA
CASSVVAGKWETQYF
TGTGCCAGCAGCGTAGTAGCAGGGAAGTGGGAGACCCAGTACTTC
>TRBJ2-3|NA|TRBV4-3|TRBD2
CASSQDGTSGGASDTQYF
TGCGCCAGCAGCCAGGACGGGACTAGCGGGGGGGCATCAGATACGCAGTATTTT
>TRBJ1-2|NA|TRBV4-1|NA
CASSQYNYTF
TGCGCCAGCAGCCAATACAACTACACCTTC
>TRBJ2-2|once|TRBV5-1|NA
CASSLTVSNTGELFF
TGCGCCAGCAGCTTGACAGTGTCGAACACCGGGGAGCTGTTTTTT
>TRBJ2-3|NA|TRBV19|TRBD2
CASKTAGGDTQYF
TGTGCCAGTAAGACAGCGGGAGGAGATACGCAGTATTTT
>TRBJ1-2|NA|TRBV6-6|TRBD1
CASSRSRGDRANYGYTF
TGTGCCAGCAGTCGATCACGGGGGGACAGGGCTAACTATGGCTACACCTTC
>TRBJ2-2|NA|TRBV2|TRBD2
CASRRLAGDTGELFF
TGTGCCAGCCGACGACTAGCGGGGGACACCGGGGAGCTGTTTTTT
>TRBJ1-1|once|TRBV5-8|NA
CASSPRVFTEAFF
TGTGCCAGCAGCCCCAGGGTTTTCACTGAAGCTTTCTTT
>TRBJ2-5|NA|TRBV7-3|NA
CASSLGRLEQETQYF
TGTGCCAGCAGCTTAGGCCGGCTAGAACAAGAGACCCAGTACTTC
>TRBJ2-7|NA|TRBV3-1/TRBV3-2|NA
CASSQDSRATSYEQYF
TGTGCCAGCAGCCAAGATTCCAGGGCTACGTCCTACGAGCAGTACTTC
>TRBJ1-2|NA|TRBV2|TRBD1
CASSDLGRGGYTF
TGTGCCAGCAGTGATCTGGGCAGGGGGGGCTACACCTTC
>TRBJ2-7|NA|TRBV7-9|TRBD1
CASSWVKTGGGYEQYF
TGTGCCAGCAGCTGGGTAAAGACAGGGGGCGGATACGAGCAGTACTTC
>TRBJ1-1|few|TRBV13|TRBD1
CASSPRGQVMNTEAFF
TGTGCCAGCAGCCCGAGAGGACAGGTTATGAACACTGAAGCTTTCTTT
>TRBJ2-7|NA|TRBV5-1|TRBD2
CASSLDSQAAPPGGEQYF
TGCGCCAGCAGCTTGGATTCACAGGCTGCTCCTCCCGGGGGGGAGCAGTACTTC
>TRBJ1-3|few|TRBV29-1|NA
CSASQGAAGNTIYF
TGCAGCGCTTCACAGGGTGCCGCTGGAAACACCATATATTTT
>TRBJ2-5|NA|TRBV5-4|TRBD1
CASSATGTGYAETQYF
TGTGCCAGCAGCGCGACCGGGACAGGGTACGCAGAGACCCAGTACTTC
>TRBJ2-5|NA|TRBV7-9|TRBD1
CASSRQGQQTQYF
TGTGCCAGCAGCCGACAGGGGCAACAGACCCAGTACTTC
>TRBJ2-1|NA|TRBV9|NA
CASSVGSTMGNEQFF
TGTGCCAGCAGCGTTGGGTCTACTATGGGTAATGAGCAGTTCTTC